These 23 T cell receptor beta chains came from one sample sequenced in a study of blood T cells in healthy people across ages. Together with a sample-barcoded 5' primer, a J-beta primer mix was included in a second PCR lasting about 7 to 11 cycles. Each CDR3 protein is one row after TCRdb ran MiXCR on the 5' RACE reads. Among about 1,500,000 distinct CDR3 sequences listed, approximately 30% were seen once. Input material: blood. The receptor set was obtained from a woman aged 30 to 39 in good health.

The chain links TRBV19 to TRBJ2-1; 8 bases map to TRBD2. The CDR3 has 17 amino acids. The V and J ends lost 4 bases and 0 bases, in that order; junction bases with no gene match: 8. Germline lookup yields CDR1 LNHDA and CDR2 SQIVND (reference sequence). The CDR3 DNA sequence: TGTGCCAGTAGTACAGGGCCTAGCGGGTTCTCCTACAATGAGCAGTTCTTC. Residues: CASSTGPSGFSYNEQFF.

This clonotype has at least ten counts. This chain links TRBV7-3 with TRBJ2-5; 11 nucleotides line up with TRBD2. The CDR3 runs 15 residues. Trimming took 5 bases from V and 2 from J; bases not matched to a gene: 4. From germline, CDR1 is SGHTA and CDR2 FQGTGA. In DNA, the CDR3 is TGTGCCAGCAGCAAGACTAGCGGGGTACAAGAGACCCAGTACTTC. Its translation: CASSKTSGVQETQYF.

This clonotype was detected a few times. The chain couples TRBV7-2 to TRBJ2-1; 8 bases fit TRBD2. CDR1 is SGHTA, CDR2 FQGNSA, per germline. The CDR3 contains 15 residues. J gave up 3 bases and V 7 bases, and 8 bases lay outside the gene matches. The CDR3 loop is CASTPESGSYNEQFF. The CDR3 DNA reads TGTGCCAGCACCCCCGAGAGCGGGAGCTACAATGAGCAGTTCTTC.

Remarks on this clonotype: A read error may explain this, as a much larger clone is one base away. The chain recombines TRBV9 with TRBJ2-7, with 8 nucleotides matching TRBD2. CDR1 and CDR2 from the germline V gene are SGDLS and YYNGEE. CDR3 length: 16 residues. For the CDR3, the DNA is TGTGCCGGCAGCGTAGACGAGCGGGAGTTCACCTACGAGCAGTACTTC. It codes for CAGSVDEREFTYEQYF. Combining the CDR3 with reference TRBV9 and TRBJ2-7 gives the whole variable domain DSGVTQTPKHLITATGQRVTLRCSPRSGDLSVYWYQQSLDQGLQFLIQYYNGEERAKGNILERFSAQQFPDLHSELNLSSLELGDSALYFCAGSVDEREFTYEQYFGPGTRLTVT.

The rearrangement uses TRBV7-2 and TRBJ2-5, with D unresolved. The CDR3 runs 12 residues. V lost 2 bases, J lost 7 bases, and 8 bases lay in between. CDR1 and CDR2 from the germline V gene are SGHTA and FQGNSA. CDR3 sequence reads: CASSLSAGTQYF. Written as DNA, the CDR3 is TGTGCCAGCAGCTTATCCGCCGGGACCCAGTACTTC.

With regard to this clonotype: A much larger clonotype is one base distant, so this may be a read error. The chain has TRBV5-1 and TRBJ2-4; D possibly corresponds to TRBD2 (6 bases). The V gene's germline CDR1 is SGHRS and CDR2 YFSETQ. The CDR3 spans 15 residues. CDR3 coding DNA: TGCGCCGGCAGCTCCAGGGCGGGGGCCAAAAACATTCAGTACTTC. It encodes CAGSSRAGAKNIQYF.

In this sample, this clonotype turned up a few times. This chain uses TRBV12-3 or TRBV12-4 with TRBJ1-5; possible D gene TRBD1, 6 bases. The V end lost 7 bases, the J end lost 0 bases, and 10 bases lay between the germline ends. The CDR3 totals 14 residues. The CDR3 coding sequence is TGTGCCAGCATCCAAGGGGGTAGCAATCAGCCCCAGCATTTT. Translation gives CASIQGGSNQPQHF.

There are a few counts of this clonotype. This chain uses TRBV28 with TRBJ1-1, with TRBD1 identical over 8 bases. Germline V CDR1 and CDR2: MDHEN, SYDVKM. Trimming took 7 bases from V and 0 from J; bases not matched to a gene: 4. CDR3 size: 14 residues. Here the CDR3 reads CASTNRGMNTEAFF. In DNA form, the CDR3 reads TGTGCCAGCACCAACAGGGGGATGAACACTGAAGCTTTCTTT. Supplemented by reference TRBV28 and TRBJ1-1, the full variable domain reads DVKVTQSSRYLVKRTGEKVFLECVQDMDHENMFWYRQDPGLGLRLIYFSYDVKMKEKGDIPEGYSVSREKKERFSLILESASTNQTSMYLCASTNRGMNTEAFFGQGTRLTVV.

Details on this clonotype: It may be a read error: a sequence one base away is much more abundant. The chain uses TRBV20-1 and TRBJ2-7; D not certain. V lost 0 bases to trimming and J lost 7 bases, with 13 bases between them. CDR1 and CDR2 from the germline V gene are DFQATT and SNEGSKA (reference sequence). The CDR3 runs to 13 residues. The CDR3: CSARDRLSHEQYF. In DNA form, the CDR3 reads TGCAGTGCTAGAGATAGGCTTTCCCATGAGCAGTACTTC.

Written as DNA, the CDR3 is TGTGCCAGCAGCGTTTCAGGGGGCTCTCAGCCCCAGCATTTT. This gives the protein CASSVSGGSQPQHF. The V call is TRBV7-2, the J call TRBJ1-5, with 8 bases matching TRBD1. J gave up 6 bases and V 5 bases, and 6 bases lay outside the gene matches. The CDR3 extends over 14 amino acids. CDR1 and CDR2 (germline): SGHTA, FQGNSA.

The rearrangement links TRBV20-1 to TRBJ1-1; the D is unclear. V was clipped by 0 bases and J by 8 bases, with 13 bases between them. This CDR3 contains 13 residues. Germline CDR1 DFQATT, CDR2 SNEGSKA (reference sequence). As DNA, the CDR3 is TGCAGTGCTAGAGATCCCGTGGCTGGGGAAGCTTTCTTT. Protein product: CSARDPVAGEAFF.

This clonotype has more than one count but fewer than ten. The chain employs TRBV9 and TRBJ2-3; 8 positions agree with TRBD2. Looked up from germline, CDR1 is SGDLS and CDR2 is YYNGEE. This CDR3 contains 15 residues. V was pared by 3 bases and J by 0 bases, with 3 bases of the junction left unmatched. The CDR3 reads CASSASGSSTDTQYF. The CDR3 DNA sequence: TGTGCCAGCAGCGCAAGCGGGAGTAGCACAGATACGCAGTATTTT.

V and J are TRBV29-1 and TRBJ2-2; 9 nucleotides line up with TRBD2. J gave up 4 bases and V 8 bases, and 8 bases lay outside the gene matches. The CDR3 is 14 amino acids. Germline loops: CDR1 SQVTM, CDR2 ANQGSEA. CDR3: CSTDGTSSTGELFF. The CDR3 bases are TGCAGCACTGATGGGACTAGCTCCACCGGGGAGCTGTTTTTT.

CDR3 amino acids: CSARWRDFRLAAETQYF. The CDR3 bases are TGCAGTGCTAGGTGGCGGGACTTCCGATTAGCAGCAGAGACCCAGTACTTC. The chain has TRBV20-1 and TRBJ2-5, with a tentative D call TRBD2 (6 bases). The CDR3 has 17 residues. CDR1 is DFQATT, CDR2 SNEGSKA, per germline (reference sequence). Trimming shortened V by 3 bases and J by 4 bases, and 24 bases separated the two germline ends.

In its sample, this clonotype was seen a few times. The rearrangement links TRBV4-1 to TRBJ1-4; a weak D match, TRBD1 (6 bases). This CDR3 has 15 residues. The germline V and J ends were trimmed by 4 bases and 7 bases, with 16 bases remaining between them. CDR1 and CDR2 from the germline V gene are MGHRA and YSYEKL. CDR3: CASSPRQGGTEKLFF. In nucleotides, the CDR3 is TGCGCCAGCAGCCCCCGACAAGGGGGAACTGAAAAACTGTTTTTT.

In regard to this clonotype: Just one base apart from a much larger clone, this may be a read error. Here the CDR3 reads CGAGTANYGYTF. DNA for the CDR3: TGCGGCGCTGGGACAGCGAACTATGGCTACACCTTC. The chain carries TRBV29-1 and TRBJ1-2, with 7 nucleotides matching TRBD1. CDR1 and CDR2 (germline): SQVTM, ANQGSEA. The CDR3 covers 12 residues.

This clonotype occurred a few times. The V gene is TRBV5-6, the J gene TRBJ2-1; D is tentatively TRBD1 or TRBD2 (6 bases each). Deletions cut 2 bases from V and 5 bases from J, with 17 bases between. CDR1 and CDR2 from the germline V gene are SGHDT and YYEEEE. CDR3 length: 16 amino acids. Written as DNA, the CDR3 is TGTGCCAGCAGCTTCGAAACGGGGGCGTCAAACAATGAGCAGTTCTTC. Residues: CASSFETGASNNEQFF.

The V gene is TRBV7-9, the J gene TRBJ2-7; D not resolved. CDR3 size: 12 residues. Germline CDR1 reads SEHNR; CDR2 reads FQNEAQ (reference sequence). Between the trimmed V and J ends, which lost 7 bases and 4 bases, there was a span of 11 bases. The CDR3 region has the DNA TGTGCCAGCACCCAAGGAGTTTACGAGCAGTACTTC. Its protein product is CASTQGVYEQYF.

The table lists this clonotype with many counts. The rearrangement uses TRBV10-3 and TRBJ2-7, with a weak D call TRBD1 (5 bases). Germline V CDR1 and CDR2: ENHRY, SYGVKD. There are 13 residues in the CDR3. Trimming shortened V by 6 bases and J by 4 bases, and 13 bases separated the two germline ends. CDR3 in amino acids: CAISATQGYEQYF. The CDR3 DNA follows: TGTGCCATCAGCGCTACTCAGGGATACGAGCAGTACTTC.

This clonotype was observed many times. The DNA of the CDR3 is TGTGCCACCAGCAGAGATCAGTCGAAGGGGATGGCTGGGGCCAACGTCCTGACTTTC. It translates to CATSRDQSKGMAGANVLTF. The V gene is TRBV15, the J gene TRBJ2-6; a possible D gene is TRBD1 (5 bases). V dropped 0 bases and J dropped 2 bases, with 17 bases sitting between them. The germline V gene has CDR1 LNHNV and CDR2 YYDKDF (reference sequence). The CDR3 is made up of 19 amino acids.

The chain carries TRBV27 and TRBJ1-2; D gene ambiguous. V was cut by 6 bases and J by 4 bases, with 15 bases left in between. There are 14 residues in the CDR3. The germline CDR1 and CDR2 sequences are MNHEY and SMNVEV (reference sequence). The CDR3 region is CASRAAGWSYGYTF. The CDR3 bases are TGTGCCAGCAGAGCGGCGGGGTGGAGCTATGGCTACACCTTC.

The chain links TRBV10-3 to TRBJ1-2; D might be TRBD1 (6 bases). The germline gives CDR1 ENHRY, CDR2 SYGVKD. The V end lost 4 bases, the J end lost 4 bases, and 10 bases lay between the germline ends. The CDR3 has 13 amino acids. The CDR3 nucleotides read TGTGCCATCAGTGGGGGACATCGCTATGGCTACACCTTC. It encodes CAISGGHRYGYTF.

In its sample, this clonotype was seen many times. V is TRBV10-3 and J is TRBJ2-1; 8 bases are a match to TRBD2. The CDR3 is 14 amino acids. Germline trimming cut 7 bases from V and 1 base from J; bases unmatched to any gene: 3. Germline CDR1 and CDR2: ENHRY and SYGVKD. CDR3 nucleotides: TGTGCCATCAAGCGGGAGTCTTCCTACAATGAGCAGTTCTTC. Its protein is CAIKRESSYNEQFF.